Sequencing of this TCR beta chain was carried out in a study of CD8+CD57+ T cells in acquired aplastic anemia. Study-wide context: Roughly 3.2 ug was the average amount of DNA from sorted CD4+ and CD8+ cells. CD4+ reads averaged about 10.8 million in healthy donors. Regarding the study as a whole: Roughly 31 CD8+ CDR3 sequences were shared between patients and controls.

The use of genomic DNA as template underpinned the TCR beta VDJ and CDR3 profiling. TCRdb re-analysed the reads in MiXCR, keeping a single row per CDR3 protein. This sample has some 180,000 distinct CDR3 sequences, with under 55% found just once. Germline V gene lookup returns CDR1 KGHSH and CDR2 LQKENI. There are 16 residues in the CDR3. V was cut by 8 bases and J by 0 bases, with 16 bases left in between. Concerning this clonotype itself: The target antigen is unknown.

This chain links TRBV18 with TRBJ2-2, with a possible D match to TRBD1 (5 bases). The specimen was sorted CD4+, CD8+, or CD8+CD57+ T cells (not recorded which) from PBMCs. The TCR was taken from a human donor in good health. Here the CDR3 reads CASTTQVGSNTGELFF. For the CDR3, the DNA is TGTGCCAGCACGACACAGGTGGGATCGAACACCGGGGAGCTGTTTTTT.